This T cell receptor beta chain is drawn from a study of blood T cells in healthy people across ages. A sample-barcoded 5' primer and a J-beta primer mix were used in a second PCR of roughly 7 to 12 cycles. Every cDNA molecule bore a tag from a template-switch adaptor containing 12 random nucleotides. TCRdb reprocessed the 5' RACE reads via MiXCR and lists one record per CDR3 protein. Among 650,000 to 800,000 distinct CDR3 sequences listed, under 45% were seen once. Overall study findings and caveats: Versus aged donors, long-lived donors had higher diversity and more naive CD4+ cells. Significant beta diversity loss was already apparent by age approximately 38, declining roughly linearly.

As regards this clonotype: As yet, its antigen is unknown. A read error may account for a junction end that differs from germline.

CDR1 is DFQATT, CDR2 SNEGSKA, per germline (reference sequence). The CDR3 runs 15 residues. The chain carries TRBV20-1 and TRBJ1-2, with D possibly TRBD1 on 6 matching bases. Source material: blood. This TCR came from a man aged 55 to 69 in good health. CDR3 in amino acids: CSASLETGANYGYTF. For the CDR3, the DNA is TGCAGTGCTAGTCTCGAGACAGGCGCGAACTATGGTTACACCTTC.